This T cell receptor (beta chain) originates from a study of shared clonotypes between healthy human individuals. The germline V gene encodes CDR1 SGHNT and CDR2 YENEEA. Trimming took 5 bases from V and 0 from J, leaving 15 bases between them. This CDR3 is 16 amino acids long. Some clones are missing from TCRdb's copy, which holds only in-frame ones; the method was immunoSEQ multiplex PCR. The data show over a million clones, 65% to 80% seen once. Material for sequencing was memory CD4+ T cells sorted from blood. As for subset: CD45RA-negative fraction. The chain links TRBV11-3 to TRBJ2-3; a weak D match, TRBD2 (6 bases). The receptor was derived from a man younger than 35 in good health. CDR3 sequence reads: CASSLGTDPSTDTQYF. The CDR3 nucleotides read TGTGCCAGCAGCCTCGGGACTGACCCTAGCACAGATACGCAGTATTTT.